This T cell receptor beta chain was identified in a study of metastatic and nonmetastatic thyroid tumors. Overall study: Comparison of repertoires was carried out across blood and tumor or nodule tissue from malignant and benign thyroid patients.

Thyroid surgery took place with no prior treatment in any patient. This clone came up many times. Using MiXCR, TCRdb re-called clones from the PCR reads. The sample holds around 40,000 clones, roughly a sixth seen once. Germline assignment: CDR1 DFQATT and CDR2 SNEGSKA (reference sequence). The ends were cut back, 4 bases at V and 2 bases at J, with 15 bases in the middle. The CDR3 consists of 16 residues. The chain couples TRBV20-1 to TRBJ2-6, with D perhaps TRBD2 (5 bases). This receptor was obtained from a male donor with papillary thyroid cancer or a benign thyroid nodule (not recorded which). Some clones in this sample may be carry-over from other donors' samples. Material: blood. The CDR3 sequence is CSAIFSGQPGANVLTF. The CDR3 DNA reads as TGCAGTGCTATCTTCAGCGGTCAACCTGGGGCCAACGTCCTGACTTTC.